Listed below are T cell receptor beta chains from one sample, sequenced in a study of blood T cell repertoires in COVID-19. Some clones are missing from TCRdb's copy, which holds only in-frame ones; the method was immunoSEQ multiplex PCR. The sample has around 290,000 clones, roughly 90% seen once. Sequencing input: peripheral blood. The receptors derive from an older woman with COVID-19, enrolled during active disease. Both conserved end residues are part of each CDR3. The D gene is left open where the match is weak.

CDR3aa: CASTGQGKGELFF; v_gene: TRBV18; d_gene: TRBD1
CDR3aa: CAISESYDSPSAFF; v_gene: TRBV10-3; d_gene: -
CDR3aa: CATSRDRTGYEQYF; v_gene: TRBV15; d_gene: TRBD1
CDR3aa: CASSFRDRGPSSPLHF; v_gene: TRBV5-4; d_gene: TRBD1
CDR3aa: CASSKVGLTNNEQFF; v_gene: TRBV19; d_gene: -
CDR3aa: CASSVLEGLGETQYF; v_gene: TRBV9; d_gene: -
CDR3aa: CASSFATSGTDTQYF; v_gene: TRBV5-6; d_gene: TRBD2
CDR3aa: CASSPGGTEAFF; v_gene: TRBV12-3/TRBV12-4; d_gene: TRBD1
CDR3aa: CAWTLASGGFQETQYF; v_gene: TRBV30; d_gene: TRBD2
CDR3aa: CSGRQGGTEAFF; v_gene: TRBV29-1; d_gene: TRBD1
CDR3aa: CASSQDRSWEKLFF; v_gene: TRBV4-3; d_gene: -
CDR3aa: CSVDPFNTGELFF; v_gene: TRBV29-1; d_gene: -
CDR3aa: CASKRGSGLSYEQYF; v_gene: TRBV11-2; d_gene: -
CDR3aa: CASSPDQAQISYGYTF; v_gene: TRBV18; d_gene: -
CDR3aa: CASSLGRGQSYNEQFF; v_gene: TRBV5-1; d_gene: -
CDR3aa: CASSPNSPRETQYF; v_gene: TRBV11-2; d_gene: -
CDR3aa: CASSGLAGQETQYF; v_gene: TRBV2; d_gene: TRBD2
CDR3aa: CASSEGQGYYEQYF; v_gene: TRBV10-1; d_gene: TRBD1